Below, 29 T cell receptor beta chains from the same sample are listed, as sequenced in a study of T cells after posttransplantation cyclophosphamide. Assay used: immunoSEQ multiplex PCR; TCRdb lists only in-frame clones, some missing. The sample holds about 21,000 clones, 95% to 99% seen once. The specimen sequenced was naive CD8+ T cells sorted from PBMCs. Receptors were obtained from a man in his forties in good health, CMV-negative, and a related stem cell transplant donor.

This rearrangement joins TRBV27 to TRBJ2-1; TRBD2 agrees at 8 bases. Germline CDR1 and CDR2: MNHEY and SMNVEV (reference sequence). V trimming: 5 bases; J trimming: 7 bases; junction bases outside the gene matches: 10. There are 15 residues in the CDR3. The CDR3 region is CASSPRVAGSNEQFF. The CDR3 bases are TGTGCCAGCAGTCCTAGGGTAGCGGGAAGTAATGAGCAGTTCTTC.

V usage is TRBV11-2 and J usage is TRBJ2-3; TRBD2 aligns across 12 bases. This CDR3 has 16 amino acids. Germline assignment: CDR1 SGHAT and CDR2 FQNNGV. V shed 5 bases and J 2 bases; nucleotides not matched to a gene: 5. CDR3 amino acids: CASSQGLAGITDTQYF. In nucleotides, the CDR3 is TGTGCCAGCAGCCAAGGACTAGCGGGAATCACAGATACGCAGTATTTT.

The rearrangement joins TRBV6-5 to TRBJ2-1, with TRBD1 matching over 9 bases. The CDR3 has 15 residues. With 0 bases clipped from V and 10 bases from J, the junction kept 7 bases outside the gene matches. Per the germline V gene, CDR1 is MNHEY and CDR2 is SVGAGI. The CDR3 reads CASSYSPGQGLEQFF. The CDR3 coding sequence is TGTGCCAGCAGTTACTCGCCGGGACAGGGACTGGAGCAGTTCTTC.

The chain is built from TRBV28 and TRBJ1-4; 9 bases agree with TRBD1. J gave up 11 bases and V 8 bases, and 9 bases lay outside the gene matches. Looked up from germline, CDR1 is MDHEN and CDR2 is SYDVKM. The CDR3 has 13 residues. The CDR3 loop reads CASLRTGVMKLFF. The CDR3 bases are TGTGCCAGCCTGAGGACAGGGGTAATGAAACTGTTTTTT.

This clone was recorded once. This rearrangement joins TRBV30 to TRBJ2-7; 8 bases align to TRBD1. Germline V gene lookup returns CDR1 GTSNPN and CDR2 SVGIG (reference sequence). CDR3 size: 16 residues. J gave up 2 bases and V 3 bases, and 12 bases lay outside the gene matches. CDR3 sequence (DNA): TGTGCCTGGAGGGGGACGGACAGGGTGAAGGCCTACGAGCAGTACTTC. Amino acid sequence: CAWRGTDRVKAYEQYF.

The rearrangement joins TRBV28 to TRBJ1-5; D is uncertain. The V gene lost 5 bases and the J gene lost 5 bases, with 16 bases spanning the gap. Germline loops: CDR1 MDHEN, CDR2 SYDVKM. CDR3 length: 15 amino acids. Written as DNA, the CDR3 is TGTGCCAGCAGTCCCCGCGAGGGAGGGCATCAGCCCCAGCATTTT. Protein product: CASSPREGGHQPQHF.

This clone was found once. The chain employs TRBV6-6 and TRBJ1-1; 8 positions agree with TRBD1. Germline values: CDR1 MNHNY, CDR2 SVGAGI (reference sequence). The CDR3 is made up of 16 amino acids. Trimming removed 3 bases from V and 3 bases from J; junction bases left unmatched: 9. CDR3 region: CASSYSLQTGDTEAFF. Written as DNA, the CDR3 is TGTGCCAGCAGTTATTCTCTCCAGACAGGGGACACTGAAGCTTTCTTT.

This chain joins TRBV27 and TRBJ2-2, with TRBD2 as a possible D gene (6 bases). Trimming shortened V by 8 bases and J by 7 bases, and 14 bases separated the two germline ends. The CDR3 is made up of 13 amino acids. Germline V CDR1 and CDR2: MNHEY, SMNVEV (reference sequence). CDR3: CASAGSEVGELFF. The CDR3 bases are TGTGCCAGCGCGGGGAGCGAGGTCGGGGAGCTGTTTTTT.

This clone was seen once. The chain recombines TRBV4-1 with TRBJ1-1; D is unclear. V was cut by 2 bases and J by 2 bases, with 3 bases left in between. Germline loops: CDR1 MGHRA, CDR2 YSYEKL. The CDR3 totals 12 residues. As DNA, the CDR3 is TGCGCCAGCAGCCAACAAAACACTGAAGCTTTCTTT. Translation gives CASSQQNTEAFF.

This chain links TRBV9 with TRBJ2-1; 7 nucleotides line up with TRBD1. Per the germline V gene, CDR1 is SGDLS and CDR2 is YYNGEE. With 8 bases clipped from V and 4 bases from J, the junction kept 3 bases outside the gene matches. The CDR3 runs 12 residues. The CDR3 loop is CASRGQYNEQFF. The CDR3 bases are TGTGCCAGTAGGGGACAGTACAATGAGCAGTTCTTC. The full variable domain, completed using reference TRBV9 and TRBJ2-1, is DSGVTQTPKHLITATGQRVTLRCSPRSGDLSVYWYQQSLDQGLQFLIQYYNGEERAKGNILERFSAQQFPDLHSELNLSSLELGDSALYFCASRGQYNEQFFGPGTRLTVL.

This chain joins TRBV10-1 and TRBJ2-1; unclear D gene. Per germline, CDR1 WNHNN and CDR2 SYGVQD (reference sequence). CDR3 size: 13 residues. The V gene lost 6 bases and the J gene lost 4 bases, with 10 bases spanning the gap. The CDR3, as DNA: TGCGCCAGCAGCCTAGAAGGTTACAATGAGCAGTTCTTC. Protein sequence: CASSLEGYNEQFF.

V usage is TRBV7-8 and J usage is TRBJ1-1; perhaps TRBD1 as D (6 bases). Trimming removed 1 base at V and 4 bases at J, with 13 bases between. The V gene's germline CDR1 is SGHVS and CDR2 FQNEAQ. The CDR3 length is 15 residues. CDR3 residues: CASSLVGGAGTEAFF. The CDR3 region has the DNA TGTGCCAGCAGCTTAGTTGGGGGGGCCGGCACTGAAGCTTTCTTT.

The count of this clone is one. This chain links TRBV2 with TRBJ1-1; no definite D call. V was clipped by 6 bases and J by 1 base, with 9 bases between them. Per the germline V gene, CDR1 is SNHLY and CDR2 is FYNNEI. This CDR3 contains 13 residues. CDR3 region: CASSPPRNTEAFF. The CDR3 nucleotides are TGTGCCAGCAGCCCCCCTAGGAACACTGAAGCTTTCTTT. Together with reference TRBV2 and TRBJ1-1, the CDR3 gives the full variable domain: EPEVTQTPSHQVTQMGQEVILRCVPISNHLYFYWYRQILGQKVEFLVSFYNNEISEKSEIFDDQFSVERPDGSNFTLKIRSTKLEDSAMYFCASSPPRNTEAFFGQGTRLTVV.

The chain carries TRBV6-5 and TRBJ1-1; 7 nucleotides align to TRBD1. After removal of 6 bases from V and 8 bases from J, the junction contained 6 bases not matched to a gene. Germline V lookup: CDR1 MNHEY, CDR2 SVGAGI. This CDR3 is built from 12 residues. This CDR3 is CASSHRGTEAFF. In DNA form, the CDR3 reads TGTGCCAGCAGCCACAGGGGTACCGAAGCTTTCTTT.

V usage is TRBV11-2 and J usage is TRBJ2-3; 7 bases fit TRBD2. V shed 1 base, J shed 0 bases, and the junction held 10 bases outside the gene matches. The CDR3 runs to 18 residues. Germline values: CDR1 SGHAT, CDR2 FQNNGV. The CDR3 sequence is CASSLASGSSGSTDTQYF. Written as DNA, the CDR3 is TGTGCCAGCAGCTTAGCGTCGGGGAGTAGCGGGAGCACAGATACGCAGTATTTT.

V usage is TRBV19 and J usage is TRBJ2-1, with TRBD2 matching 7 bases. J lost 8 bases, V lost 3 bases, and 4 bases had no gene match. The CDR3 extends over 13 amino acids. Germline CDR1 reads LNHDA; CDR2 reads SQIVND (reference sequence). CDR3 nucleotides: TGTGCCAGTAGTATGGCCAGCGGGGATGAGCAGTTCTTC. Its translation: CASSMASGDEQFF.

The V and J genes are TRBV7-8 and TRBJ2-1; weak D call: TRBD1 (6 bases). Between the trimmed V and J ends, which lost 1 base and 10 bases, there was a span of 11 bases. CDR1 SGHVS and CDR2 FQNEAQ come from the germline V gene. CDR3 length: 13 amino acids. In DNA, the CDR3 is TGTGCCAGCAGCTTAGGCAGGGGATCGGAGCAGTTCTTC. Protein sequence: CASSLGRGSEQFF.

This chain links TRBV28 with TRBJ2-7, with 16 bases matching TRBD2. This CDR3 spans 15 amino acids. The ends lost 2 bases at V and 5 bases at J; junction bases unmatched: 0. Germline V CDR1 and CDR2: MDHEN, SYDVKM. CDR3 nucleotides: TGTGCCAGCAGTTTAGGGACTAGCGGGAGGGACGAGCAGTACTTC. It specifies CASSLGTSGRDEQYF.

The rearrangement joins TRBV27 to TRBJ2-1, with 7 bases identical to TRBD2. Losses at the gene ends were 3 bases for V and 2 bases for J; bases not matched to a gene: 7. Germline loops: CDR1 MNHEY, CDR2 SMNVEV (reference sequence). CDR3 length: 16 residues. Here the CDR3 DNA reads TGTGCCAGCAGTTTCGGGGCAGCGGGACCCTACAATGAGCAGTTCTTC. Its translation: CASSFGAAGPYNEQFF.

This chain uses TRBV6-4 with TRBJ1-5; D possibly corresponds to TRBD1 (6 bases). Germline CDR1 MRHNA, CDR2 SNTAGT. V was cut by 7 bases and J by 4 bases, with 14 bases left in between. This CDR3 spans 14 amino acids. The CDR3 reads CASTPGQGNQPQHF. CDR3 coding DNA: TGTGCCAGCACCCCGGGACAAGGGAATCAGCCCCAGCATTTT.

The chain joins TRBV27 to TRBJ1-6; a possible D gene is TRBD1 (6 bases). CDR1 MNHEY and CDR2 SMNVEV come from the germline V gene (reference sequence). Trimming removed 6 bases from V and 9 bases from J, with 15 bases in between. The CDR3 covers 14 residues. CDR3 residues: CASSPGHPLSPLHF. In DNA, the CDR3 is TGTGCCAGCAGCCCGGGACACCCACTTTCACCCCTCCACTTT.

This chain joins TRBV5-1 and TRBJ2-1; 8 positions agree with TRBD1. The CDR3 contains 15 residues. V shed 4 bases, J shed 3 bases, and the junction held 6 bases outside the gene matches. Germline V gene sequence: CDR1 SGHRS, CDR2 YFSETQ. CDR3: CASSPGQGNYNEQFF. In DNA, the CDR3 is TGCGCCAGCAGCCCAGGACAGGGAAACTACAATGAGCAGTTCTTC.

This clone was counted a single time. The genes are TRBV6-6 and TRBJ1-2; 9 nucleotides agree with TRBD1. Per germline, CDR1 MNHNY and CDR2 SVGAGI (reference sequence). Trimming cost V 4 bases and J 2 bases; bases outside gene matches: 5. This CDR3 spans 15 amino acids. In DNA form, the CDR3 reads TGTGCCAGCAGTTTGACCGGGACAGGGAACTATGGCTACACCTTC. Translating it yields CASSLTGTGNYGYTF.

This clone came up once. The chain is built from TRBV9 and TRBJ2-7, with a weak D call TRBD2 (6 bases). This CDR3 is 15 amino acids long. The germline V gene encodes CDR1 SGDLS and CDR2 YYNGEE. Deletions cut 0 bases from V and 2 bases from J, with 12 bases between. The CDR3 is CASSVGVSGAYEQYF. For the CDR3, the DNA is TGTGCCAGCAGCGTAGGGGTATCGGGGGCCTACGAGCAGTACTTC.

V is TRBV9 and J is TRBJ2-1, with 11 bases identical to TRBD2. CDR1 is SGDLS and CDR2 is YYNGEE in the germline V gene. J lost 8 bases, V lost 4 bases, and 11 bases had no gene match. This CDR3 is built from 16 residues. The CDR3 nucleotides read TGTGCCAGCAGCAACTCCGGGACTAGCGGCCAGGATGAGCAGTTCTTC. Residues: CASSNSGTSGQDEQFF. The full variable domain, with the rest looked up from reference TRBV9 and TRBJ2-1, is DSGVTQTPKHLITATGQRVTLRCSPRSGDLSVYWYQQSLDQGLQFLIQYYNGEERAKGNILERFSAQQFPDLHSELNLSSLELGDSALYFCASSNSGTSGQDEQFFGPGTRLTVL.

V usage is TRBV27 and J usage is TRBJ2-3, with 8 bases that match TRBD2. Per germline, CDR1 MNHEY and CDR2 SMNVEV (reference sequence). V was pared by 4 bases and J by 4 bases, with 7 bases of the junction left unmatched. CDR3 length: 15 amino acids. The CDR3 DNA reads TGTGCCAGCAGTTCGGGAGGGTGGGGGGCAGATACGCAGTATTTT. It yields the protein CASSSGGWGADTQYF.

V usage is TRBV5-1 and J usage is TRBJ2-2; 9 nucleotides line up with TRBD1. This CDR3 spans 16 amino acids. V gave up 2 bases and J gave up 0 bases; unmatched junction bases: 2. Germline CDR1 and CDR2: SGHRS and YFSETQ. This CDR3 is CASSLNRGPNTGELFF. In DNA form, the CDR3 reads TGCGCCAGCAGCTTAAACAGGGGGCCGAACACCGGGGAGCTGTTTTTT.

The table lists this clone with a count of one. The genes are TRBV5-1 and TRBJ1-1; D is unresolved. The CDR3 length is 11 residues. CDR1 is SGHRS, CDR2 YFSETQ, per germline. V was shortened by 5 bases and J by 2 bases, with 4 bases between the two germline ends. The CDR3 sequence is CASSLNTEAFF. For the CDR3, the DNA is TGCGCCAGCAGTCTAAACACTGAAGCTTTCTTT.

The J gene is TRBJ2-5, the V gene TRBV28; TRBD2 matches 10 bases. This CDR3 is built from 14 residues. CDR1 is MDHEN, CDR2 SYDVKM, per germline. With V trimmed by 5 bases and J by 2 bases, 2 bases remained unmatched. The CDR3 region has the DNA TGTGCCAGCAGTGGACTAGCGGAACAAGAGACCCAGTACTTC. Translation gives CASSGLAEQETQYF.